These 5 T cell receptor beta chains share one sample of origin, sequenced in a study of T cells in Graves' hyperthyroidism and ophthalmopathy. From RNA transcripts, TCR beta CDR3 regions were amplified. In the first-round RT-PCR of the TCR CDR3, the HTBI primer set was used. TCRdb recomputed calls from the multiplex PCR reads with MiXCR, one row per CDR3 protein. The sample includes around 350,000 distinct CDR3 sequences, 15% to 19% of them seen just once. Sequencing input: blood. The receptors were gathered from a woman aged 18-29 years with Graves' hyperthyroidism that later progressed to Graves' ophthalmopathy.

This chain links TRBV9 with TRBJ1-4; TRBD1 agrees at 8 bases. Per the germline V gene, CDR1 is SGDLS and CDR2 is YYNGEE. This CDR3 is 17 amino acids long. V lost 4 bases and J lost 7; bases outside the gene matches: 15. CDR3 in DNA: TGTGCCAGCAGCCCCACAGGGGGGGCAGACGCAGTTGAAAAACTGTTTTTT. Its translation is CASSPTGGADAVEKLFF.

Regarding this clonotype: Germline and junction disagree at one end, which may indicate a read error. The genes are TRBV5-1 and TRBJ2-1; 7 bases map to TRBD2. The germline CDR1 and CDR2 sequences are SGHRS and YFSETQ. CDR3 length: 13 amino acids. DNA of the CDR3: TGTGCCAGCAGCCCAGCGGGGCAAGGTGAGCAGTTCTTC. This sequence encodes CASSPAGQGEQFF.

Ten or more counts support this clonotype. The chain couples TRBV28 to TRBJ2-1; 11 positions agree with TRBD2. V was pared by 4 bases and J by 9 bases, with 11 bases of the junction left unmatched. The CDR3 extends over 16 amino acids. Germline CDR1 MDHEN, CDR2 SYDVKM. The CDR3 loop reads CASSSLGTSGRGEQFF. CDR3 DNA sequence: TGTGCCAGCAGTTCATTGGGGACTAGCGGACGGGGTGAGCAGTTCTTC.

The rearrangement joins TRBV6-2 or TRBV6-3 to TRBJ1-5, with D perhaps TRBD1 (6 bases). V was cut by 4 bases and J by 6 bases, with 10 bases left in between. The length of the CDR3 is 13 residues. CDR1 is MNHEY and CDR2 is SVGEGT in the germline V gene. CDR3 DNA: TGTGCCAGCAGTTCCGGGACACTTCAGCCCCAGCATTTT. Translated: CASSSGTLQPQHF.

This clonotype was found a few times. The V and J genes are TRBV4-1 and TRBJ1-4; no clear D gene. CDR1 and CDR2 (germline): MGHRA, YSYEKL. The CDR3 is 13 amino acids. V was trimmed by 0 bases and J by 3 bases, leaving 2 bases between them. The CDR3 bases are TGCGCCAGCAGCCAAGAATCTAATGAAAAACTGTTTTTT. Translation gives CASSQESNEKLFF.